This T cell receptor (beta chain) was documented in a study of blood T cell repertoires in COVID-19. Germline loops: CDR1 GTSNPN, CDR2 SVGIG (reference sequence). The CDR3 is 15 residues long. V shed 3 bases, J shed 3 bases, and the junction held 6 bases outside the gene matches. The method was immunoSEQ multiplex PCR; TCRdb's version includes in-frame clones alone and lacks a portion of them. The sample lists about 250,000 clones, approximately 90% occurring once. This clone was detected only once. This chain links TRBV30 with TRBJ2-7; 12 bases align to TRBD2. This sequence originates from a middle-aged woman who had recovered from COVID-19. Sequenced sample: peripheral blood. This CDR3 is CAWSLGLAGLYEQYF. The CDR3 DNA is TGTGCCTGGAGCCTTGGACTAGCGGGGCTCTACGAGCAGTACTTC.